This T cell receptor beta chain appears in the sequencing data of a study of OX40 agonist ivuxolimab in advanced cancers. The overall study: The dose-escalation cohort had hepatocellular carcinoma, melanoma, renal cell or head and neck cancer. General study points: Some patients without response likewise showed low normalized clonal expansion.

Worth noting for this clone: No antigen is known for it.

Produced via immunoSEQ multiplex PCR; TCRdb's table is partial and in-frame only. The sample contains roughly 77,000 clones, about 85% of which appear only once. The clonotype was recovered from an adult with an advanced solid tumor such as melanoma, head and neck, liver or kidney cancer. The source material was CD4+ or CD8+ T cells sorted from blood, sampled in a trial of the OX40 agonist ivuxolimab.

CDR3 bases: TGTGCCAGTAGTCGCCCTGGATTAGAGAGCTACGAGCAGTACTTC. Encoded protein: CASSRPGLESYEQYF. This chain uses TRBV19 with TRBJ2-7; no clear D. CDR1 and CDR2 from the germline V gene are LNHDA and SQIVND (reference sequence). The CDR3 is 15 amino acids. V lost 5 bases and J lost 3, with 17 bases in between.